These 4 T cell receptor beta chains came from one sample sequenced in a study of cytomegalovirus exposure and HLA in healthy donors. Both 60 Vbeta primers and 13 Jbeta primers went into the PCR. TCRdb keeps only in-frame clones here, not all; method: immunoSEQ multiplex PCR. The table includes around 190,000 clones, about 77% detected once. The sample comprised PBMCs. The receptors derive from a woman under 40 in good health and CMV-seronegative.

This clone was seen once. The CDR3 region has the DNA TGTGCCAGCAGCCAAGATGGCGGTCGGGGAATCTGGAACACTGAAGCTTTCTTT. Protein: CASSQDGGRGIWNTEAFF. The chain has TRBV4-2 and TRBJ1-1; D gene unclear. The CDR3 is 18 amino acids. Germline CDR1 LGHNA, CDR2 YNFKEQ. V was cut by 0 bases and J by 1 base, with 18 bases left in between.

The chain employs TRBV15 and TRBJ2-7, with a possible D match to TRBD1 (5 bases). The V end lost 1 base, the J end lost 5 bases, and 12 bases lay between the germline ends. In germline, CDR1 is LNHNV, CDR2 YYDKDF (reference sequence). CDR3 length equals 14 residues. This CDR3 reads CATSRAAGKDEQYF. For the CDR3, the DNA is TGTGCCACCAGCAGAGCGGCAGGGAAGGACGAGCAGTACTTC. Looking up the rest from reference TRBV15 and TRBJ2-7 gives the full variable domain: DAMVIQNPRYQVTQFGKPVTLSCSQTLNHNVMYWYQQKSSQAPKLLFHYYDKDFNNEADTPDNFQSRRPNTSFCFLDIRSPGLGDTAMYLCATSRAAGKDEQYFGPGTRLTVT.

The chain joins TRBV5-6 to TRBJ2-4; D is uncertain. The V end lost 2 bases, the J end lost 12 bases, and 15 bases lay between the germline ends. The germline gives CDR1 SGHDT, CDR2 YYEEEE. This CDR3 contains 13 residues. The CDR3 region is CASSLGVKLGQYF. The CDR3 coding sequence is TGTGCCAGCAGCTTAGGAGTAAAGCTAGGTCAGTACTTC.

This clone was counted a few times. The chain couples TRBV7-9 to TRBJ2-1, with 8 bases that match TRBD2. Per germline, CDR1 SEHNR and CDR2 FQNEAQ (reference sequence). V trimming: 2 bases; J trimming: 6 bases; junction bases outside the gene matches: 6. The CDR3 loop spans 15 amino acids. The CDR3 loop reads CASSLTTSVSNEQFF. The CDR3 nucleotides are TGTGCCAGCAGCTTAACGACTAGCGTAAGCAATGAGCAGTTCTTC.